Listed here are 24 T cell receptor beta chains from one sample, sequenced in a study of blood T cell repertoires in COVID-19. The method was immunoSEQ multiplex PCR; TCRdb's version includes in-frame clones alone and lacks a portion of them. The sample gives fewer than 300,000 clones, 85% of which show up once; roughly 2.5% is in the top ten. Material: PBMCs or T cells enriched from blood (not recorded which). Every receptor here comes from a woman aged 50 to 60 who had recovered from COVID-19.

The rearrangement uses TRBV11-3 and TRBJ2-3; D unresolved. From germline, CDR1 is SGHNT and CDR2 YENEEA. V lost 0 bases, J lost 4 bases, and 8 bases lay in between. The length of the CDR3 is 14 residues. This CDR3 reads CASSLDHRADTQYF. In DNA form, the CDR3 reads TGTGCCAGCAGCTTAGACCATAGAGCAGATACGCAGTATTTT.

The chain carries TRBV29-1 and TRBJ2-1; no reliable D call. Germline assignment: CDR1 SQVTM and CDR2 ANQGSEA. V gave up 2 bases and J gave up 3 bases, with 8 bases separating them. The CDR3 sequence is 13 residues long. CDR3 in DNA: TGCAGCGTTGAACAGGATCGCTACAATGAGCAGTTCTTC. Translated: CSVEQDRYNEQFF.

The chain recombines TRBV7-9 with TRBJ2-3; 11 nucleotides agree with TRBD1. CDR1 SEHNR and CDR2 FQNEAQ come from the germline V gene (reference sequence). With V trimmed by 7 bases and J by 4 bases, 10 bases remained unmatched. The CDR3 length is 16 residues. The CDR3 DNA follows: TGTGCCAGCACCCCAAACCGGGGACAGGGGGCAGATACGCAGTATTTT. Translating it yields CASTPNRGQGADTQYF.

This clone has just a few counts. The chain recombines TRBV19 with TRBJ1-2, with D unresolved. Trimming shortened V by 7 bases and J by 7 bases, and 19 bases separated the two germline ends. This CDR3 is 14 amino acids long. Per germline, CDR1 LNHDA and CDR2 SQIVND (reference sequence). CDR3 sequence (DNA): TGTGCCAGTACCACCTTGGGCGGAGGCCTTGGCTACACCTTC. Encoded protein: CASTTLGGGLGYTF.

This clone came up a few times. The rearrangement joins TRBV7-3 to TRBJ2-5; 7 bases are shared with TRBD2. The CDR3 has 13 residues. V dropped 4 bases and J dropped 5; count of bases not matched to a gene: 4. Germline CDR1 is SGHTA and CDR2 is FQGTGA. DNA for the CDR3: TGTGCCAGCAGCTATGGGGGAGGGGAGACCCAGTACTTC. Translating gives CASSYGGGETQYF.

The gene calls are TRBV6-1 and TRBJ1-3, with D possibly being TRBD1 (6 bases). Looked up from germline, CDR1 is MNHNS and CDR2 is SASEGT. CDR3 length: 16 residues. V was pared by 1 base and J by 3 bases, with 13 bases between. The CDR3 region has the DNA TGTGCCAGCAGTGAAGATTTGGGGGCCGGTGGAAACACCATATATTTT. Residues: CASSEDLGAGGNTIYF.

The chain carries TRBV7-3 and TRBJ2-2; D gene unclear. The CDR3 has 14 residues. Germline V gives CDR1 SGHTA, CDR2 FQGTGA. Trimming cost V 3 bases and J 2 bases, with 7 bases left between them. The CDR3 protein is CASSFSRNTGELFF. CDR3 DNA: TGTGCCAGCAGCTTTTCCAGAAACACCGGGGAGCTGTTTTTT.

This chain connects TRBV7-9 to TRBJ2-2; TRBD1 aligns across 7 bases. Per germline, CDR1 SEHNR and CDR2 FQNEAQ (reference sequence). V lost 5 bases to trimming and J lost 5 bases; unmatched junction nucleotides: 8. The length of the CDR3 is 15 residues. The CDR3 sequence: CASSPPDRVTGELFF. DNA for the CDR3: TGTGCCAGCAGCCCACCTGACAGGGTAACCGGGGAGCTGTTTTTT.

This clone was found once. The chain employs TRBV9 and TRBJ1-3; tentatively, D is TRBD1 (6 bases). The CDR3 covers 19 residues. Germline-derived CDR1 and CDR2 are SGDLS and YYNGEE. V lost 1 base, J lost 0 bases, and 20 bases lay in between. CDR3: CASSVRGGGDPSSGNTIYF. CDR3 DNA sequence: TGTGCCAGCAGCGTAAGGGGGGGTGGAGACCCCAGCTCTGGAAACACCATATATTTT.

The rearrangement links TRBV7-8 to TRBJ2-1, with 10 bases fitting TRBD2. Germline lookup yields CDR1 SGHVS and CDR2 FQNEAQ. The CDR3 extends over 17 amino acids. V was clipped by 4 bases and J by 2 bases; unmatched bases: 8. CDR3 DNA sequence: TGTGCCAGCAGCTCCGACCTAGCGGGAGACCCCTACAATGAGCAGTTCTTC. Its protein is CASSSDLAGDPYNEQFF.

This chain connects TRBV10-1 to TRBJ1-2, with TRBD1 matching over 7 bases. The V and J ends lost 5 bases and 8 bases, in that order; junction bases with no gene match: 11. The V gene's germline CDR1 is WNHNN and CDR2 SYGVQD (reference sequence). The CDR3 runs 14 residues. The CDR3 coding sequence is TGCGCCAGCAGTCCCGGGACAGACGTACCCGGCTACACCTTC. It yields the protein CASSPGTDVPGYTF.

This chain links TRBV10-1 with TRBJ1-6; 8 bases align to TRBD1. Germline V gene sequence: CDR1 WNHNN, CDR2 SYGVQD (reference sequence). The CDR3 runs 15 residues. V gave up 3 bases and J gave up 7 bases; unmatched junction bases: 5. For the CDR3, the DNA is TGCGCCAGCAGTGAACGGACAGGGCCGAATTCACCCCTCCACTTT. Translating it yields CASSERTGPNSPLHF.

The J gene is TRBJ1-5, the V gene TRBV6-5; D unclear. The CDR3 spans 15 residues. From germline, CDR1 is MNHEY and CDR2 SVGAGI. Trimming cost V 6 bases and J 1 base, with 13 bases left between them. The CDR3 is CASSSLPLSNQPQHF. CDR3 nucleotides: TGTGCCAGCAGCTCCCTGCCCCTAAGCAATCAGCCCCAGCATTTT.

The chain has TRBV6-5 and TRBJ2-1; weak D call: TRBD2 (6 bases). V shed 6 bases and J shed 8 bases, with 20 bases lying between them. CDR1 is MNHEY, CDR2 SVGAGI, per germline. The CDR3 consists of 15 residues. The chain's CDR3 is CASSKARDLRDEQFF. CDR3 sequence (DNA): TGTGCCAGCAGCAAGGCGCGGGACCTGAGGGATGAGCAGTTCTTC.

The J gene is TRBJ2-2, the V gene TRBV10-3; TRBD1 matches at 7 bases. The germline V gene encodes CDR1 ENHRY and CDR2 SYGVKD. Germline trimming cut 5 bases from V and 5 bases from J; bases unmatched to any gene: 2. The CDR3 covers 13 residues. DNA for the CDR3: TGTGCCATCAGTAGGGGGCTTACCGGGGAGCTGTTTTTT. Translated: CAISRGLTGELFF.

J is TRBJ2-1 and V is TRBV20-1; no clear D gene. Germline lookup yields CDR1 DFQATT and CDR2 SNEGSKA (reference sequence). Trimming stripped 2 bases from V and 4 bases from J, with 3 bases between. This CDR3 has 11 amino acids. CDR3 residues: CSARQYNEQFF. CDR3 DNA: TGCAGTGCTAGACAATACAATGAGCAGTTCTTC.

V usage is TRBV9 and J usage is TRBJ1-6; no clear D gene. Deletions cut 4 bases from V and 11 bases from J, with 13 bases between. The CDR3 extends over 13 amino acids. The germline gives CDR1 SGDLS, CDR2 YYNGEE. The CDR3: CASSPAAVAPLHF. The CDR3 region has the DNA TGTGCCAGCAGCCCCGCGGCGGTGGCACCCCTCCACTTT.

The chain combines TRBV19 with TRBJ2-3, with D possibly TRBD2 on 6 matching bases. Trimming left V 5 bases short and J 6 bases short, with 12 bases between. The CDR3 loop spans 13 amino acids. CDR1 LNHDA and CDR2 SQIVND come from the germline V gene (reference sequence). The CDR3 reads CASSQDYGDTQYF. As DNA, the CDR3 is TGTGCCAGTAGTCAGGACTATGGGGATACGCAGTATTTT.

The V call is TRBV2, the J call TRBJ1-4, with unresolved D. Germline assignment: CDR1 SNHLY and CDR2 FYNNEI. This CDR3 region has 16 residues. V was pared by 7 bases and J by 3 bases, with 18 bases between. The CDR3 DNA reads TGTGCCAGCACCACTAAACTTTGGAGGGCTAATGAAAAACTGTTTTTT. It is translated as CASTTKLWRANEKLFF.

The chain couples TRBV12-3 or TRBV12-4 to TRBJ1-4; 9 bases map to TRBD1. The CDR3 runs to 13 residues. The ends lost 8 bases at V and 5 bases at J; junction bases unmatched: 3. The CDR3 coding sequence is TGTGCCAGCCGGGACAGGGTGAATGAAAAACTGTTTTTT. Translating it yields CASRDRVNEKLFF.

The chain carries TRBV9 and TRBJ2-2; a weak D match, TRBD1 (6 bases). The V gene lost 0 bases and the J gene lost 4 bases, with 7 bases spanning the gap. CDR3 size: 14 residues. Germline V lookup: CDR1 SGDLS, CDR2 YYNGEE. CDR3 nucleotides: TGTGCCAGCAGCGTAGGGGGGCTCACCGGGGAGCTGTTTTTT. It encodes CASSVGGLTGELFF.

V usage is TRBV6-5 and J usage is TRBJ1-2; 12 positions match TRBD1. CDR3 size: 13 residues. V trimming: 6 bases; J trimming: 8 bases; junction bases outside the gene matches: 4. The V gene's germline CDR1 is MNHEY and CDR2 SVGAGI. CDR3 bases: TGTGCCAGCAGCTCCGGGACAGGGGGCGGCTACACCTTC. It codes for CASSSGTGGGYTF.

The chain links TRBV29-1 to TRBJ1-2; D not certain. Germline V gene data show CDR1 as SQVTM and CDR2 as ANQGSEA. Between the trimmed V and J ends, which lost 4 bases and 7 bases, there was a span of 13 bases. The CDR3 spans 12 residues. The CDR3 protein is CSVVTASSGYTF. For the CDR3, the DNA is TGCAGCGTTGTAACTGCTTCTAGTGGCTACACCTTC.

About this clone itself: The sample contains more than one DNA sequence encoding this CDR3. The chain combines TRBV12-3 or TRBV12-4 with TRBJ1-1, with D unresolved. V dropped 3 bases and J dropped 2 bases, with 7 bases sitting between them. CDR3 length equals 13 residues. The CDR3 DNA reads TGTGCCAGCAGTTTTGGCCCAAACACTGAAGCTTTCTTT. It encodes CASSFGPNTEAFF.